This T cell receptor beta chain was obtained from a study of response to subunit inactivated influenza vaccine. MiXCR, applied by TCRdb to the RT-PCR reads, yields one record per CDR3 protein. In the table there are hundreds of thousands of distinct CDR3 sequences, 13% of which are singletons. This clonotype was counted only a few times. This CDR3 has 13 residues. Germline V gives CDR1 ENHRY, CDR2 SYGVKD. V lost 7 bases, J lost 2 bases, and 11 bases lay in between. The material was PBMCs from blood, obtained 45 days after vaccination. This sequence joins TRBV10-3 and TRBJ1-1; unclear D gene. The TCR sequence derives from a man aged 45-60 years who received an inactivated influenza vaccine. The CDR3 sequence is CAINTEDNTEAFF. CDR3 sequence (DNA): TGTGCCATCAATACAGAAGATAACACTGAAGCTTTCTTT.